A single sample gave rise to the 23 T cell receptor beta chains below, sequenced in a study of blood T cells in healthy people across ages. PCR was performed a second time for roughly 7 to 11 cycles using a sample-barcoded 5' primer and a J-beta primer mix. Each CDR3 protein is one row after TCRdb ran MiXCR on the 5' RACE reads. The sample lists about 570,000 distinct CDR3 sequences; around 27% were seen once. This sample was shared with a second study, whose subject was T cells of mothers and their children.

Specimen: blood. These receptors were taken from a boy aged 2-15 years in good health.

In its sample, this clonotype was seen a few times. The gene calls are TRBV25-1 and TRBJ2-6; maybe TRBD2 (5 bases). The CDR3 is 17 residues long. In germline, CDR1 is MGHDK, CDR2 SYGVNS. The ends were cut back, 5 bases at V and 0 bases at J, with 14 bases in the middle. DNA for the CDR3: TGTGCCAGCAGTCCCCTTATGGGAGTCTCTGGGGCCAACGTCCTGACTTTC. This sequence encodes CASSPLMGVSGANVLTF.

The CDR3 region has the DNA TGCGCCAGCAGCTTCGAGAACTATGGCTACACCTTC. Translated: CASSFENYGYTF. The chain joins TRBV5-1 to TRBJ1-2, with D unclear. The V gene's germline CDR1 is SGHRS and CDR2 YFSETQ. The germline V and J ends were trimmed by 2 bases and 2 bases, with 4 bases remaining between them. The CDR3 consists of 12 residues. The full variable domain, in which reference TRBV5-1 and TRBJ1-2 provide the parts outside the CDR3, is KAGVTQTPRYLIKTRGQQVTLSCSPISGHRSVSWYQQTPGQGLQFLFEYFSETQRNKGNFPGRFSGRQFSNSRSEMNVSTLELGDSALYLCASSFENYGYTFGSGTRLTVV.

This rearrangement joins TRBV5-1 to TRBJ2-2; a possible D gene is TRBD2 (6 bases). In germline, CDR1 is SGHRS, CDR2 YFSETQ. CDR3 length: 15 amino acids. Between the trimmed V and J ends, which lost 3 bases and 7 bases, there was a span of 16 bases. CDR3 amino acids: CASSSWRGIGGELFF. The DNA for the CDR3 is TGCGCCAGCAGCTCATGGAGGGGAATCGGCGGGGAGCTGTTTTTT.

The genes are TRBV7-9 and TRBJ1-2; maybe TRBD1 (5 bases). V was clipped by 2 bases and J by 2 bases, with 18 bases between them. The CDR3 length is 17 residues. Germline lookup yields CDR1 SEHNR and CDR2 FQNEAQ (reference sequence). Written as DNA, the CDR3 is TGTGCCAGCAGCTTATATCCAGGGAAGGGCACCAACTATGGCTACACCTTC. Its translation is CASSLYPGKGTNYGYTF.

This clonotype has a handful of counts. The V gene is TRBV12-3 or TRBV12-4, the J gene TRBJ2-1; 14 bases fit TRBD2. This CDR3 region has 19 residues. The junction had 13 bases not matched to a gene; V was cut back by 3 bases and J by 6 bases. This CDR3 is CASSFKALWTSGGFNEQFF. The CDR3 DNA follows: TGTGCCAGCAGTTTTAAGGCTCTATGGACTAGCGGGGGGTTCAATGAGCAGTTCTTC.

Worth noting for this clonotype: An end of the junction does not agree with germline; a read error may underlie this. V is TRBV20-1 and J is TRBJ2-2, with 15 positions matching TRBD2. Germline values: CDR1 DFQATT, CDR2 SNEGSKA (reference sequence). The CDR3 sequence is 21 residues long. CDR3 bases: TGCAGTGCTGGAGATGGAACAGGGACTAGCGGGGGGCCCGCGAACACCGGGGAGCTGTTTTTT. This encodes CSAGDGTGTSGGPANTGELFF.

V gene TRBV19 combines with J gene TRBJ2-5; possible D gene TRBD2, 6 bases. Germline lookup yields CDR1 LNHDA and CDR2 SQIVND (reference sequence). V was trimmed by 5 bases and J by 5 bases, leaving 15 bases between them. The CDR3 spans 14 residues. CDR3 protein: CASSGGTLGETQYF. CDR3 nucleotides: TGTGCCAGTAGTGGGGGGACGCTCGGTGAGACCCAGTACTTC. Filled out from reference TRBV19 and TRBJ2-5, the complete variable domain reads DGGITQSPKYLFRKEGQNVTLSCEQNLNHDAMYWYRQDPGQGLRLIYYSQIVNDFQKGDIAEGYSVSREKKESFPLTVTSAQKNPTAFYLCASSGGTLGETQYFGPGTRLLVL.

This clonotype appeared a few times. J is TRBJ1-1 and V is TRBV5-5, with 7 bases lining up with TRBD1. V was clipped by 0 bases and J by 10 bases; unmatched bases: 9. This CDR3 is built from 14 residues. Germline loops: CDR1 SGHKS, CDR2 YYEKEE (reference sequence). The CDR3: CASSLDRGRQRAFF. The CDR3 bases are TGTGCCAGCAGCTTGGACAGGGGTCGACAAAGAGCTTTCTTT. The full variable domain, with the rest looked up from reference TRBV5-5 and TRBJ1-1, is DAGVTQSPTHLIKTRGQQVTLRCSPISGHKSVSWYQQVLGQGPQFIFQYYEKEERGRGNFPDRFSARQFPNYSSELNVNALLLGDSALYLCASSLDRGRQRAFFGQGTRLTVV.

This clonotype has a count of ten or more. The chain carries TRBV29-1 and TRBJ1-1; 7 bases match TRBD1. Germline V lookup: CDR1 SQVTM, CDR2 ANQGSEA. V gave up 6 bases and J gave up 4 bases; unmatched junction bases: 5. The CDR3 has 12 residues. The CDR3 nucleotides read TGCAGCGTGAACAGGGGCGGCACTGAAGCTTTCTTT. Protein sequence: CSVNRGGTEAFF.

The chain couples TRBV13 to TRBJ2-1; TRBD2 matches at 9 bases. J gave up 3 bases and V 3 bases, and 18 bases lay outside the gene matches. The CDR3 has 20 residues. The germline gives CDR1 PRHDT, CDR2 FYEKMQ (reference sequence). In DNA, the CDR3 is TGTGCCAGCAGCTTCTTGTACGGTGGGCGAGCGGGGGGAATCTACAATGAGCAGTTCTTC. Its protein product is CASSFLYGGRAGGIYNEQFF.

The CDR3 region is CASGTGTKQFF. The CDR3 DNA reads TGTGCCAGTGGGACCGGGACTAAACAGTTCTTC. The J gene is TRBJ2-1, the V gene TRBV6-5, with 7 bases that match TRBD2. J was trimmed by 13 bases and V by 9 bases; bases with no gene match: 9. CDR1 and CDR2 (germline): MNHEY, SVGAGI. The CDR3 loop spans 11 amino acids.

V gene TRBV12-3 or TRBV12-4 combines with J gene TRBJ1-1; no firm D call. The CDR3 length is 13 residues. Trimming left V 4 bases short and J 6 bases short, with 12 bases between. CDR3 bases: TGTGCCAGCAGTTCCCCCAAGTGGGCTGAAGCTTTCTTT. It yields the protein CASSSPKWAEAFF.

This clonotype turned up a few times. The J gene is TRBJ2-5, the V gene TRBV15; 9 bases match TRBD1. The DNA end favors TRBJ2-1, so the J call may be wrong. This CDR3 contains 16 residues. Germline CDR1 reads LNHNV; CDR2 reads YYDKDF (reference sequence). The CDR3 region has the DNA TGTGCCACCAGCTCCTCGGGACAGGGAATCTACAATGAGCAGTTCTTC. Translating it yields CATSSSGQGIYNEQFF.

This chain links TRBV21-1 with TRBJ1-2; the tabulated D call, TRBD1, remains unverified against the DNA. TRBV21-1 counts as a pseudogene. The CDR3 is 13 amino acids. CDR3 bases: TGTGCCAGCAGTAAGGGACAGGCAAACGGCTACACCTTC. It specifies CASSKGQANGYTF.

The V and J genes are TRBV20-1 and TRBJ1-5, with 7 positions matching TRBD1. From germline, CDR1 is DFQATT and CDR2 SNEGSKA (reference sequence). This CDR3 has 14 amino acids. V lost 5 bases, J lost 4 bases, and 8 bases stayed unmatched. CDR3 in DNA: TGCAGTGCTCAGTTGACAGGGAGGAATCAGCCCCAGCATTTT. Its translation is CSAQLTGRNQPQHF.

The rearrangement links TRBV5-1 to TRBJ1-1, with 7 bases lining up with TRBD1. Germline trimming cut 4 bases from V and 8 bases from J; bases unmatched to any gene: 14. CDR3 length equals 15 residues. From germline, CDR1 is SGHRS and CDR2 YFSETQ. The CDR3 sequence: CASSPDRPGVGEAFF. DNA for the CDR3: TGCGCCAGCAGCCCGGACAGGCCTGGGGTGGGGGAAGCTTTCTTT.

The chain combines TRBV7-2 with TRBJ2-5, with a possible D match to TRBD2 (6 bases). The J call may be incorrect, as the DNA end agrees better with TRBJ2-7. Per the germline V gene, CDR1 is SGHTA and CDR2 is FQGNSA. This CDR3 is built from 16 residues. The CDR3 nucleotides are TGTGCCAGCAGCTTAGTGGGGGGACGGAGGTCCTACGAGCAGTACTTC. It is translated as CASSLVGGRRSYEQYF.

The chain joins TRBV2 to TRBJ1-3; no clear D gene. CDR1 and CDR2 from the germline V gene are SNHLY and FYNNEI. This CDR3 has 13 amino acids. V was cut by 3 bases and J by 2 bases, with 5 bases left in between. CDR3 in amino acids: CASSDEAGNTIYF. The DNA of the CDR3 is TGTGCCAGCAGTGATGAGGCTGGAAACACCATATATTTT.

This clonotype was seen more than once but under ten times. The genes are TRBV15 and TRBJ2-5; D is perhaps TRBD1 or TRBD2 (5 bases each). In germline, CDR1 is LNHNV, CDR2 YYDKDF (reference sequence). Trimming removed 0 bases at V and 5 bases at J, with 19 bases between. This CDR3 region has 17 residues. This chain's CDR3 is CATSRDQLEGSGETQYF. The CDR3, as DNA: TGTGCCACCAGCAGAGATCAACTAGAGGGGTCAGGGGAGACCCAGTACTTC. Supplemented by reference TRBV15 and TRBJ2-5, the full variable domain reads DAMVIQNPRYQVTQFGKPVTLSCSQTLNHNVMYWYQQKSSQAPKLLFHYYDKDFNNEADTPDNFQSRRPNTSFCFLDIRSPGLGDTAMYLCATSRDQLEGSGETQYFGPGTRLLVL.

Here the CDR3 reads CASISSGQGLGYTF. The CDR3 region has the DNA TGTGCCAGCATTTCTTCCGGGCAGGGGTTAGGCTACACCTTC. The V call is TRBV28, the J call TRBJ1-2; D is perhaps TRBD1 (6 bases). Germline CDR1 reads MDHEN; CDR2 reads SYDVKM. V lost 7 bases to trimming and J lost 8 bases, with 20 bases between them. This CDR3 is built from 14 residues.

The chain has TRBV10-3 and TRBJ2-1, with 10 bases matching TRBD2. The V gene's germline CDR1 is ENHRY and CDR2 SYGVKD. With 9 bases clipped from V and 5 bases from J, the junction kept 4 bases outside the gene matches. CDR3 length equals 13 residues. Here the CDR3 reads CAIGTSAHNEQFF. CDR3 nucleotides: TGTGCCATTGGGACTAGCGCCCACAATGAGCAGTTCTTC.

CDR3 sequence reads: CASSEGQKYTF. CDR3 coding DNA: TGTGCCAGCAGCGAGGGACAGAAGTACACCTTC. The chain employs TRBV9 and TRBJ1-2; 7 bases map to TRBD1. V trimming: 3 bases; J trimming: 11 bases; junction bases outside the gene matches: 4. Germline loops: CDR1 SGDLS, CDR2 YYNGEE. This CDR3 region has 11 residues.

This clonotype was counted between two and nine times. One end of the junction fails to match germline, which may point to a read error. The chain recombines TRBV2 with TRBJ1-2; D ambiguous. Germline V gene data show CDR1 as SNHLY and CDR2 as FYNNEI. The CDR3 consists of 12 residues. The CDR3 loop reads CASSEGPAGCTF. The DNA for the CDR3 is TGTGCCAGCAGTGAAGGGCCCGCGGGCTGCACCTTC.